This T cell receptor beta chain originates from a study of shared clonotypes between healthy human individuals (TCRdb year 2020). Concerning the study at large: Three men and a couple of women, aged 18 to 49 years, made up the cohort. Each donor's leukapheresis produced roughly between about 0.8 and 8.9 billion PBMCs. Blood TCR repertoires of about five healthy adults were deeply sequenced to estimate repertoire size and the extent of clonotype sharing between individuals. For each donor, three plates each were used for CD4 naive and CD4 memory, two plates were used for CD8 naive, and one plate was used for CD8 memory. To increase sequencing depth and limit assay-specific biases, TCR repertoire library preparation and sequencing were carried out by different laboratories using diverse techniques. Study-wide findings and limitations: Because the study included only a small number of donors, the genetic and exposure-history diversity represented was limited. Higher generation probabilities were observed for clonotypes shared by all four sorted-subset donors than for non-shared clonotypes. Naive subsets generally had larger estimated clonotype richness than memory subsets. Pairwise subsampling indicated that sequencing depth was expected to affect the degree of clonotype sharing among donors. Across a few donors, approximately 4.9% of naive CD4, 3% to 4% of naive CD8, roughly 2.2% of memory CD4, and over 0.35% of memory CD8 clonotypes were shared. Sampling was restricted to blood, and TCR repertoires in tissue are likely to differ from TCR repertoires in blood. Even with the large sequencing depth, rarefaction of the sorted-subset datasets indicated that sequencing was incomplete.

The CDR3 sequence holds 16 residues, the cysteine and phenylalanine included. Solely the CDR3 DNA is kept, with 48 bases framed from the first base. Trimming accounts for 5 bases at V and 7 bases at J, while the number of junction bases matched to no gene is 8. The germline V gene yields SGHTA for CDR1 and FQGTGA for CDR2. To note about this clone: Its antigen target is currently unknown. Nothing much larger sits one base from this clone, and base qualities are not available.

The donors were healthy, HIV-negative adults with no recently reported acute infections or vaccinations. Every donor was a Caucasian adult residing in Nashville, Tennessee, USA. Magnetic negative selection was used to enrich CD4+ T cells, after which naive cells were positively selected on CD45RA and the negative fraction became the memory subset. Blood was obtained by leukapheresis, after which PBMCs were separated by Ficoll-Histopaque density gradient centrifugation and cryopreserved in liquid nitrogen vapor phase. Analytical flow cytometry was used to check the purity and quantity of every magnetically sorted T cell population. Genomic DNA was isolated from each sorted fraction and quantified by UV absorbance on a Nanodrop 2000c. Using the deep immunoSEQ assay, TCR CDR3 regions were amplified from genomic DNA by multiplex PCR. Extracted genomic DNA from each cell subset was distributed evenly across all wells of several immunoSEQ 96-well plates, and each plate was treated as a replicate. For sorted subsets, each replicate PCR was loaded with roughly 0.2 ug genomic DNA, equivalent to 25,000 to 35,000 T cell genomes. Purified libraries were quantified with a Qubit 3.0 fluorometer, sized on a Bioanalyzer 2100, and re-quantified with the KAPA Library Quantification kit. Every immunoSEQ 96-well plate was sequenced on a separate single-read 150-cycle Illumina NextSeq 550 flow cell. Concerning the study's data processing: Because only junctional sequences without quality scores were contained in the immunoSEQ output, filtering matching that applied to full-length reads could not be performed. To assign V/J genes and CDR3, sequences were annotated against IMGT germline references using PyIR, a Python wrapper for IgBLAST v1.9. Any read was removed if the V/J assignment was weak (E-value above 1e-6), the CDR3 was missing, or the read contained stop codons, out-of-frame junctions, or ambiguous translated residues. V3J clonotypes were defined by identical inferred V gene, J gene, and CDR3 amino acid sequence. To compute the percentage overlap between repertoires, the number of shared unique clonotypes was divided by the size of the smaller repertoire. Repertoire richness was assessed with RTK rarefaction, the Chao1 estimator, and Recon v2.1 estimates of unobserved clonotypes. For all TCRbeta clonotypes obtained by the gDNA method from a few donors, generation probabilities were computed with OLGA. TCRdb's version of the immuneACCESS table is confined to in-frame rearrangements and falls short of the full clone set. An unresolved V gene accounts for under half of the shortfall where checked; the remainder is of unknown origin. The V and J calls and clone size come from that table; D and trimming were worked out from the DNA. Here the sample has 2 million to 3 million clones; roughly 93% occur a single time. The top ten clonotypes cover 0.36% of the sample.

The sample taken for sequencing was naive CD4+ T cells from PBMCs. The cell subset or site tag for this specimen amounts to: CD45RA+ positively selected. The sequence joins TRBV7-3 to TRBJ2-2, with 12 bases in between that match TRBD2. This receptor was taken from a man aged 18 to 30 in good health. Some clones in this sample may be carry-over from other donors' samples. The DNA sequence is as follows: TGTGCCAGCAGCCCCCGACTAGCGGGAGCTGTCGGGGAGCTGTTTTTT. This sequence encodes CASSPRLAGAVGELFF.